This T cell receptor beta chain was captured by sequencing in a study of T cell repertoires in cytomegalovirus infection. A remark on this clonotype: At one of its ends the junction is not consistent with the germline gene, which may arise from a read error.

The CDR3 runs to 14 residues. Germline CDR1 SGHTA, CDR2 FQGNSA. TCRdb analysed the reads with MiXCR anew, one entry per CDR3 protein. The table lists about 740,000 distinct CDR3 sequences, about a third of them singletons. The sample consisted of PBMCs. The V gene is TRBV7-2, the J gene TRBJ2-1; 10 positions agree with TRBD2. This sequence originates from a human donor in good health (CMV status not recorded). Some clones in this sample may be carry-over from other donors' samples. CDR3 loop: CASSLSSGSNEQLF. In nucleotides, the CDR3 is TGTGCCAGCAGCTTATCTAGCGGGAGCAATGAGCAGTTATTC.